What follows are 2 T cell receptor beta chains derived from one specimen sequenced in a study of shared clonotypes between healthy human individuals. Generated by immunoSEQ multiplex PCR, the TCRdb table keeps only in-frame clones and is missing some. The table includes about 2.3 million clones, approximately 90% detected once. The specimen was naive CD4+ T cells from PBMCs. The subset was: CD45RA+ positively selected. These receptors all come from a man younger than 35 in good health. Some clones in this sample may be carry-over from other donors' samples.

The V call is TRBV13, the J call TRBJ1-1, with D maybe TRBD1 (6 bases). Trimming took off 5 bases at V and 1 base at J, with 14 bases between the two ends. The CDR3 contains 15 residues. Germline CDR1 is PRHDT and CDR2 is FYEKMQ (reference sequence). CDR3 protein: CASSLAHRANTEAFF. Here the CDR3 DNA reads TGTGCCAGCAGCCTAGCCCACAGGGCGAACACTGAAGCTTTCTTT.

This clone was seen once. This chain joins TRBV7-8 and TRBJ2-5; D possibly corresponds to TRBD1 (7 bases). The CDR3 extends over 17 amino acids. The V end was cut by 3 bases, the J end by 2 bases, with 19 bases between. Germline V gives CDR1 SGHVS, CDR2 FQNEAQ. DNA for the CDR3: TGTGCCAGCAGCTTGCGCGGGGTGTGGACAGGTCAAGAGACCCAGTACTTC. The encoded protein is CASSLRGVWTGQETQYF.